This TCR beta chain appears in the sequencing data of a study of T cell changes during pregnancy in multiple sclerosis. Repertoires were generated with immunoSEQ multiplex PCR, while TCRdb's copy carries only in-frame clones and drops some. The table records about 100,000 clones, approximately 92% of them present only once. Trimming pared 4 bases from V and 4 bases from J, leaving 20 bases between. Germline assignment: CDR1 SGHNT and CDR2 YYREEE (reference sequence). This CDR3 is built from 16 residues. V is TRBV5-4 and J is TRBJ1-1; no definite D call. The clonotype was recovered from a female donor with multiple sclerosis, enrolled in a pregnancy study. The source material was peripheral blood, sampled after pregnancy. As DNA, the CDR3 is TGTGCCAGCAGCGCACCGACCGGACTCTTGAGCACTGAAGCTTTCTTT. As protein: CASSAPTGLLSTEAFF.